The source of this TCR beta chain is a study of blood T cell repertoires in COVID-19. About the study: The samples span acute and convalescent COVID-19 from the United States, Italy and Spain. The cDNA or gDNA used as material had been derived from T cells, B-cell-depleted T cells, or PBMCs.

The V end was cut by 2 bases, the J end by 7 bases, with 11 bases between. The V gene's germline CDR1 is MDHEN and CDR2 SYDVKM. The CDR3 covers 13 residues. Authors' processing steps: By means of reference gene primer amplification, nucleated cell counts were estimated. Sequenced by immunoSEQ multiplex PCR; TCRdb stores in-frame clones only, minus some. The DNA was the basis for D and trimming; V, J and clone size are from that table. The data contain 120,000 or so clones, 80% to 90% of them singletons. Specimen: peripheral blood. This TCR was sampled from a woman in her sixties or seventies with acute or convalescent COVID-19. This sequence joins TRBV28 and TRBJ1-1; perhaps TRBD1 as D (5 bases). The CDR3 is CASSLGGVGEAFF. CDR3 in DNA: TGTGCCAGCAGTTTAGGGGGGGTTGGTGAAGCTTTCTTT.